These T cell receptor beta chains were read from a single sample in a study of blood T cell repertoires in COVID-19. Sequencing used immunoSEQ multiplex PCR; TCRdb keeps in-frame clones, though not all of them. In the table there are 150,000 to 160,000 clones, roughly nine tenths of which are singletons. Sequences were obtained from peripheral blood. These receptors were collected from a man aged 45-65 years with acute or convalescent COVID-19. CDR3s include the opening cysteine and the closing phenylalanine or tryptophan. A D gene is named only where the DNA matches it firmly. The listing skips clone size in some rows; elsewhere it reads once, few, many or a size class.

TRBV28,-,-,TRBJ2-1,CASSTVYAPYNEQFF,TGTGCCAGCAGCACTGTCTATGCGCCCTACAATGAGCAGTTCTTC
TRBV5-1,-,TRBD1,TRBJ1-2,CASSFPGQGDGYTF,TGCGCCAGCAGCTTCCCGGGACAGGGTGATGGCTACACCTTC
TRBV30,-,TRBD1,TRBJ2-7,CAWREPGQGYEQYF,TGTGCCTGGAGGGAACCGGGACAGGGCTACGAGCAGTACTTC
TRBV5-6,-,-,TRBJ1-5,CASSLGPDRRFQPQHF,TGTGCCAGCAGCCTGGGACCCGACAGAAGGTTCCAGCCCCAGCATTTT
TRBV2,few,-,TRBJ1-2,CASSERQVYGYTF,TGTGCCAGCAGTGAACGGCAGGTTTATGGCTACACCTTC
TRBV19,-,TRBD1,TRBJ2-2,CASSAGTGGAGELFF,TGTGCCAGTAGTGCCGGGACAGGGGGCGCGGGGGAGCTGTTTTTT
TRBV2,-,-,TRBJ1-5,CASRRQVNQPQHF,TGTGCCAGCAGGAGACAGGTAAATCAGCCCCAGCATTTT
TRBV10-3,few,TRBD2,TRBJ2-1,CAISEASGGAEQFF,TGTGCCATCAGTGAGGCCAGCGGGGGGGCTGAGCAGTTCTTC
TRBV27,-,-,TRBJ2-2,CASLFPRTGELFF,TGTGCCAGCCTATTCCCTAGGACCGGGGAGCTGTTTTTT
TRBV19,few,-,TRBJ1-1,CASSTTAANTEAFF,TGTGCCAGTAGTACGACTGCTGCTAACACTGAAGCTTTCTTT
TRBV3-1/TRBV3-2,-,-,TRBJ2-3,CASSHTGSTDTQYF,TGTGCCAGCAGTCATACAGGGAGCACAGATACGCAGTATTTT
TRBV6-6,-,TRBD1,TRBJ1-6,CASSSGQGNSPLHF,TGTGCCAGCAGTTCCGGACAGGGGAATTCACCCCTCCACTTT
TRBV4-1,-,-,TRBJ2-1,CASSQPRLVRTYNEQFF,TGCGCCAGCAGCCAACCTAGACTAGTTCGTACCTACAATGAGCAGTTCTTC
TRBV7-2,-,-,TRBJ1-1,CASSLVVSVTEAFF,TGTGCCAGCAGCTTAGTGGTTTCGGTCACTGAAGCTTTCTTT
TRBV9,once,TRBD1,TRBJ1-1,CASSNRPGQGATEAFF,TGTGCCAGCAGCAACCGTCCGGGACAGGGGGCGACTGAAGCTTTCTTT
TRBV3-1/TRBV3-2,once,TRBD2,TRBJ2-3,CASSLNAGTSGYTDTQYF,TGTGCCAGCAGCCTTAACGCCGGGACTAGCGGGTACACAGATACGCAGTATTTT
TRBV4-1,-,-,TRBJ2-1,CASSQDGVLDSNEQFF,TGCGCCAGCAGCCAAGATGGAGTACTAGATAGCAATGAGCAGTTCTTC
TRBV4-2,-,TRBD1,TRBJ1-1,CASSLRDRNTEAFF,TGTGCCAGCAGCCTCCGGGACAGAAACACTGAAGCTTTCTTT
TRBV7-2,-,-,TRBJ1-2,CASSLVGAWGYTF,TGTGCCAGCAGCTTAGTGGGGGCCTGGGGCTACACCTTC
TRBV9,-,-,TRBJ2-3,CASSALSTDTQYF,TGTGCCAGCAGCGCACTTAGCACAGATACGCAGTATTTT
TRBV18,-,TRBD1,TRBJ1-2,CASSMDRGTYGYTF,TGTGCCAGCTCAATGGACAGGGGAACCTATGGCTACACCTTC
TRBV7-8,-,TRBD1,TRBJ2-2,CASSSSGQVGLFF,TGTGCCAGCAGCTCCTCAGGACAGGTTGGGCTGTTTTTT
TRBV5-1,-,TRBD2,TRBJ2-1,CASSLRGLGLAGGSEQFF,TGCGCCAGCAGCTTGAGAGGGTTGGGCCTAGCGGGAGGCTCTGAGCAGTTCTTC
TRBV4-2,-,-,TRBJ1-1,CASSQAPYTGSTEAFF,TGTGCCAGCAGTCAAGCCCCCTACACAGGGAGCACTGAAGCTTTCTTT
TRBV10-2,-,-,TRBJ1-2,CASSDRTAGPYGYTF,TGCGCCAGCAGTGATAGAACCGCAGGGCCCTATGGCTACACCTTC
TRBV7-8,-,TRBD2,TRBJ2-5,CASSLVGGEKKTQYF,TGTGCCAGCAGCTTAGTGGGAGGGGAAAAAAAGACCCAGTACTTC
TRBV1,-,-,TRBJ1-1,CTSSQEGTRYEAFF,TGCACCAGCAGCCAAGAAGGGACAAGATATGAAGCTTTCTTT
TRBV9,-,TRBD2,TRBJ2-3,CASSVATSGRVTDTQYF,TGTGCCAGCAGCGTAGCCACTAGCGGGAGGGTTACAGATACGCAGTATTTT
TRBV6-6,-,-,TRBJ2-3,CASSLRVDTQYF,TGTGCCAGCAGTCTCAGGGTGGATACGCAGTATTTT
TRBV14,-,-,TRBJ2-1,CASSQNQLVYEQFF,TGTGCCAGCAGCCAAAATCAACTGGTTTATGAGCAGTTCTTC
TRBV7-9,-,-,TRBJ2-6,CASSLARSGANVLTF,TGTGCCAGCAGCTTAGCCCGCTCTGGGGCCAACGTCCTGACTTTC
TRBV10-3,once,-,TRBJ1-3,CASLARETTGNTIYF,TGTGCCTCCCTTGCTCGCGAAACTACGGGAAACACCATATATTTT
TRBV7-9,-,-,TRBJ2-7,CASSGEGTLSYEQYF,TGTGCCAGCAGCGGTGAGGGGACACTCTCCTACGAGCAGTACTTC
TRBV27,-,-,TRBJ1-1,CASSLYTRGNTEAFF,TGTGCCAGCAGTTTATACACCCGGGGAAACACTGAAGCTTTCTTT
TRBV5-4,-,TRBD1,TRBJ2-7,CASARTGEAYEQYF,TGTGCCAGCGCCCGGACAGGGGAAGCCTACGAGCAGTACTTC
TRBV21-1,few,-,TRBJ1-1,CASSPGQERVENTEAFF,TGTGCCAGCAGCCCCGGACAGGAACGGGTAGAGAACACTGAAGCTTTCTTT
TRBV19,-,-,TRBJ2-5,CASLPTGTSQETQYF,TGTGCCAGTTTACCGACCGGGACAAGCCAAGAGACCCAGTACTTC
TRBV6-1,-,-,TRBJ2-1,CASSDGYSYNEQFF,TGTGCCAGCAGTGACGGGTATTCCTACAATGAGCAGTTCTTC
TRBV5-1,-,-,TRBJ2-7,CASSPSRPVSYEQYF,TGCGCCAGCAGCCCCAGCAGGCCCGTATCCTACGAGCAGTACTTC
TRBV13,-,-,TRBJ2-7,CASSSLGLKAAYEQYF,TGTGCCAGCAGCTCCCTGGGCCTAAAGGCAGCTTACGAGCAGTACTTC
TRBV6-2/TRBV6-3,-,TRBD1,TRBJ1-5,CASSDRQGVNQPQHF,TGTGCCAGCAGTGACAGACAGGGGGTAAATCAGCCCCAGCATTTT
TRBV7-9,-,-,TRBJ1-6,CASSFTVQGNVSPLHF,TGTGCCAGCAGCTTTACGGTTCAGGGGAATGTATCACCCCTCCACTTT
TRBV10-3,-,-,TRBJ1-5,CAISESQGYQPQHF,TGTGCCATCAGTGAGTCGCAGGGATACCAGCCCCAGCATTTT
TRBV11-2,-,TRBD1,TRBJ2-2,CASSLRDRGTGELFF,TGTGCCAGCAGCTTACGGGACAGGGGGACCGGGGAGCTGTTTTTT
TRBV19,-,TRBD2,TRBJ2-1,CASSIGSGSNEQFF,TGTGCCAGTAGTATTGGTAGCGGGAGCAATGAGCAGTTCTTC
TRBV7-9,-,-,TRBJ1-1,CASIPSPGGYTEAFF,TGTGCCAGCATCCCAAGCCCGGGGGGATACACTGAAGCTTTCTTT
TRBV30,-,-,TRBJ1-5,CAWRGGAGQPQHF,TGTGCCTGGAGGGGCGGGGCCGGACAGCCCCAGCATTTT
TRBV4-2,-,TRBD2,TRBJ2-3,CASSQGLAGADTQYF,TGTGCCAGCAGCCAAGGCCTAGCGGGTGCAGATACGCAGTATTTT
TRBV18,-,TRBD1,TRBJ1-2,CASSHYAGQESHGYTF,TGTGCCAGCTCCCACTACGCCGGACAGGAGTCTCATGGCTACACCTTC
TRBV12-1,-,-,TRBJ1-4,CARPLLGGEGREKLFF,TGTGCCAGGCCCCTCTTGGGGGGGGAGGGGCGGGAAAAACTGTTTTTT
TRBV7-8,once,TRBD2,TRBJ2-5,CASSQLAVQETQYF,TGTGCCAGCAGCCAACTAGCGGTCCAAGAGACCCAGTACTTC